Below are 12 T cell receptor beta chains sequenced from a single sample in a study of HIV-infected patients and healthy controls. Reverse transcription used around 500 ng RNA and constant-region primers for alpha and beta. Each of the alpha and beta chains got its own library through chain-specific third strand synthesis with indices. TCRdb re-called the 5' RACE reads with MiXCR, one entry per CDR3 protein. The sample shows roughly 6,600 distinct CDR3 sequences, 8% to 13% of them seen only once. Follow-up blood was drawn about 14 weeks, roughly three months, after antiretroviral therapy began. No cell fractionation was done, so the repertoire covers all unsorted peripheral blood T cells. The sequenced sample was blood, obtained during antiretroviral therapy. Every receptor here comes from an adult with HIV infection.

The chain is built from TRBV29-1 and TRBJ2-5; perhaps TRBD1 as D (6 bases). CDR1 is SQVTM and CDR2 is ANQGSEA in the germline V gene. Trimming took off 8 bases at V and 5 bases at J, with 18 bases between the two ends. This CDR3 comprises 13 residues. The CDR3 loop is CSITGPTAETQYF. CDR3 nucleotide sequence: TGCAGCATTACAGGGCCTACAGCGGAGACCCAGTACTTC.

This clonotype ranks as medium-sized. This chain connects TRBV20-1 to TRBJ1-1; unclear D gene. The CDR3 runs 11 residues. Germline V CDR1 and CDR2: DFQATT, SNEGSKA (reference sequence). The germline V and J ends were trimmed by 0 bases and 6 bases, with 5 bases remaining between them. The CDR3 nucleotides read TGCAGTGCTAGAGAGGGTTCTGAAGCTTTCTTT. Amino acids: CSAREGSEAFF.

V gene TRBV6-6 combines with J gene TRBJ1-5, with D perhaps matching TRBD1 (5 bases). Germline-derived CDR1 and CDR2 are MNHNY and SVGAGI (reference sequence). The V end was cut by 10 bases, the J end by 2 bases, with 15 bases between. This CDR3 contains 14 residues. Written as DNA, the CDR3 is TGTGCCACCAGGGCCCCTGTGCGCAATCAGCCCCAGCATTTT. Translating it yields CATRAPVRNQPQHF.

The chain couples TRBV6-5 to TRBJ2-3, with a tentative D call TRBD1 (5 bases). The CDR3 is made up of 16 amino acids. The V gene's germline CDR1 is MNHEY and CDR2 SVGAGI. The germline V and J ends were trimmed by 0 bases and 4 bases, with 14 bases remaining between them. CDR3 residues: CASSYSPVTEADTQYF. The CDR3 nucleotides read TGTGCCAGCAGTTACTCTCCGGTGACAGAGGCAGATACGCAGTATTTT.

This clonotype has a count of ten or more. The chain has TRBV5-4 and TRBJ2-6; D tentatively fits TRBD1 or TRBD2 (5 bases each). This CDR3 region has 17 residues. In germline, CDR1 is SGHNT, CDR2 YYREEE (reference sequence). Trimming removed 4 bases from V and 0 bases from J, with 14 bases in between. The CDR3 region has the DNA TGTGCCAGCAGCCTCAATTCCGGGGCCTCTGGGGCCAACGTCCTGACTTTC. It specifies CASSLNSGASGANVLTF.

This clonotype is labeled medium-sized. The chain joins TRBV4-1 to TRBJ2-5; 7 nucleotides align to TRBD1. CDR3 length equals 15 residues. V dropped 2 bases and J dropped 3; count of bases not matched to a gene: 6. Germline-derived CDR1 and CDR2 are MGHRA and YSYEKL. CDR3 region: CASSQNEGAEETQYF. The CDR3 DNA reads as TGCGCCAGCAGCCAAAACGAGGGGGCGGAAGAGACCCAGTACTTC.

In this sample, this clonotype turned up many times. The chain recombines TRBV7-9 with TRBJ1-1, with TRBD1 matching over 11 bases. Per the germline V gene, CDR1 is SEHNR and CDR2 is FQNEAQ (reference sequence). The J segment lost 1 base and the V segment lost 3 bases, leaving 4 bases of the junction unmatched. The CDR3 totals 16 residues. The CDR3 DNA reads as TGTGCCAGCAGCTTCCCGGACAGGGGGCAGAACACTGAAGCTTTCTTT. As protein: CASSFPDRGQNTEAFF.

This sequence joins TRBV7-8 and TRBJ1-1; 8 bases map to TRBD1. The CDR3 is made up of 15 amino acids. J was trimmed by 4 bases and V by 5 bases; bases with no gene match: 9. In germline, CDR1 is SGHVS, CDR2 FQNEAQ. The CDR3 DNA follows: TGTGCCAGCAGCCCCCCGGACAGGGAGGTCACTGAAGCTTTCTTT. It yields the protein CASSPPDREVTEAFF.

This clonotype was detected ten times or more. The V gene is TRBV29-1, the J gene TRBJ1-3, with a weak D call TRBD1 (5 bases). CDR3 length equals 13 residues. Germline loops: CDR1 SQVTM, CDR2 ANQGSEA. The V end was cut by 6 bases, the J end by 2 bases, with 11 bases between. The CDR3 is CSVNVRAGNTIYF. The CDR3 DNA follows: TGCAGCGTCAACGTCAGGGCTGGAAACACCATATATTTT.

This clonotype was found many times. The chain is built from TRBV28 and TRBJ2-3; D may correspond to TRBD1 or TRBD2 (5 bases each). Germline lookup yields CDR1 MDHEN and CDR2 SYDVKM. CDR3 length equals 13 residues. Trimming left V 5 bases short and J 6 bases short, with 12 bases between. The CDR3 is CASSGTLADTQYF. The CDR3 coding sequence is TGTGCCAGCAGTGGGACCCTCGCGGATACGCAGTATTTT. The entire variable domain, with the rest obtained from reference TRBV28 and TRBJ2-3, is as follows: DVKVTQSSRYLVKRTGEKVFLECVQDMDHENMFWYRQDPGLGLRLIYFSYDVKMKEKGDIPEGYSVSREKKERFSLILESASTNQTSMYLCASSGTLADTQYFGPGTRLTVL.

By share, this clonotype counts as medium-sized (0.01 to 0.1%). The rearrangement joins TRBV15 to TRBJ1-4, with D perhaps TRBD1 (5 bases). The germline V gene encodes CDR1 LNHNV and CDR2 YYDKDF (reference sequence). V was trimmed by 6 bases and J by 7 bases, leaving 18 bases between them. This CDR3 spans 15 amino acids. For the CDR3, the DNA is TGTGCCACCAGTCGAGATGGGGCAGGGATTGAAAAACTGTTTTTT. Translated, it gives CATSRDGAGIEKLFF.

This clonotype was seen ten or more times. The J gene is TRBJ1-5, the V gene TRBV12-3 or TRBV12-4, with 7 bases matching TRBD1. The CDR3 consists of 21 residues. The ends lost 6 bases at V and 0 bases at J; junction bases unmatched: 23. The CDR3: CASRRRDSLREELYSNQPQHF. In nucleotides, the CDR3 is TGTGCCAGCAGACGAAGGGACAGCCTCCGAGAAGAACTATATAGCAATCAGCCCCAGCATTTT.